The TCR beta chain described here comes from a study of shared clonotypes between healthy human individuals. Study results and limitations: Rarefaction revealed incomplete sorted-subset sequencing despite large depth. In contrast to clonotypes shared by all four donors, non-shared clonotypes had lower generation probabilities.

This clone was counted only a few times. Its antigen is not known. Original analysis: ImmunoSEQ junction-only sequences lacked quality scores, so their filtering differed. TCRdb's table, derived via immunoSEQ multiplex PCR, lists solely in-frame clones and lacks some. Clonal size and the V and J genes are those of that table, whereas D and trimming came from the DNA. The sample records about 79,000 clones, 62% being singletons. All the donors were Caucasian adults who lived in Nashville, Tennessee. Sequenced sample: memory CD8+ T cells sorted from blood. Subset in this sample: CD45RO+ cells pooled with CCR7-negative TemRA cells. The clonotype was recovered from a man aged 25 to 45 in good health.

CDR3 region: CASSHIPGYTF. CDR3 DNA: TGCGCCAGCAGCCATATCCCTGGCTACACCTTC. The chain employs TRBV4-1 and TRBJ1-2; D unresolved. Germline V CDR1 and CDR2: MGHRA, YSYEKL. The CDR3 extends over 11 amino acids. V lost 3 bases and J 7 bases, leaving 6 bases between the germline ends.